This T cell receptor beta chain was captured by sequencing in a study of blood T cell repertoires in COVID-19. Assay: immunoSEQ multiplex PCR; the TCRdb copy retains only in-frame clones and omits some. In the table there are approximately 140,000 clones, approximately 85% of which are singletons. Germline assignment: CDR1 SNHLY and CDR2 FYNNEI. V lost 3 bases, J lost 0 bases, and 6 bases stayed unmatched. This CDR3 is 17 amino acids long. The sequence was collected from a woman aged 60 to 75 with COVID-19, enrolled during active disease. Sequencing was done on a sample of peripheral blood. This sequence joins TRBV2 and TRBJ2-3; 10 nucleotides match TRBD2. The CDR3 loop reads CASSERAGGLSTDTQYF. The CDR3 region has the DNA TGTGCCAGCAGTGAGAGAGCGGGGGGGCTTAGCACAGATACGCAGTATTTT.